The 27 T cell receptor beta chains below were found in one sample sequenced in a study of post-analysis software for immune sequencing data (dated by TCRdb to the mid-2010s). On the study overall, not on this receptor specifically: Significantly higher frequencies in patients than in controls were found for five TRBV segments, including TRBV5-6, TRBV5-1 and TRBV20-1.

Their antigens are not known. The library was generated by PCR. The instrument was an Illumina HiSeq 2500. To reduce PCR and sequencing biases, unique molecular identifiers were built into the TCR beta cDNA libraries. TCRdb reanalyzed the raw reads on its own, using fastp at Q25 for trimming and MiXCR for clone calling, and kept in-frame beta chains. Identical CDR3 protein sequences are pooled into one entry, listed with their most common genes and DNA. This sample comprises fewer than 550,000 distinct CDR3 sequences, around 31% of them detected only once. Together, the top ten hold roughly 6% of the sample. The material sequenced was blood. The receptors derive from a girl aged 2 to 17 with multiple sclerosis.

The rearrangement uses TRBV27 and TRBJ1-1, with TRBD1 matching over 7 bases. Germline CDR1 reads MNHEY; CDR2 reads SMNVEV (reference sequence). The CDR3 is made up of 16 amino acids. V was pared by 2 bases and J by 7 bases, with 13 bases of the junction left unmatched. CDR3 coding DNA: TGTGCCAGCAGTTTAGACGTCCCAGGGGGGATTAGTGAAGCTTTCTTT. Protein sequence: CASSLDVPGGISEAFF.

This chain uses TRBV28 with TRBJ1-2, with D possibly matching TRBD1 (6 bases). In germline, CDR1 is MDHEN, CDR2 SYDVKM. CDR3 length equals 16 residues. Deletions cut 1 base from V and 6 bases from J, with 18 bases between. The CDR3 region has the DNA TGTGCCAGCAGTTTATCCCCGACAGGTATTGTAGATGGCTACACCTTC. Its translation: CASSLSPTGIVDGYTF.

This clonotype was seen a few times. The V and J genes are TRBV20-1 and TRBJ2-4; D is uncertain. There are 14 residues in the CDR3. The V gene's germline CDR1 is DFQATT and CDR2 SNEGSKA (reference sequence). Trimming shortened V by 5 bases and J by 4 bases, and 15 bases separated the two germline ends. Here the CDR3 reads CSAPPVAGKNIQYF. Written as DNA, the CDR3 is TGCAGTGCTCCACCGGTGGCCGGGAAAAACATTCAGTACTTC.

This clonotype has a handful of counts. The genes are TRBV20-1 and TRBJ1-6; 7 nucleotides line up with TRBD1. This CDR3 has 14 amino acids. Germline V CDR1 and CDR2: DFQATT, SNEGSKA (reference sequence). The V segment lost 4 bases and the J segment 2 bases; nucleotides outside the gene matches: 2. CDR3 in amino acids: CSATDRAYNSPLHF. For the CDR3, the DNA is TGCAGTGCTACCGACAGGGCCTATAATTCACCCCTCCACTTT.

The J gene is TRBJ1-2, the V gene TRBV10-3; maybe TRBD1 (6 bases). There are 13 residues in the CDR3. The V end lost 7 bases, the J end lost 7 bases, and 16 bases lay between the germline ends. CDR1 and CDR2 from the germline V gene are ENHRY and SYGVKD. CDR3 sequence: CAITGSSGAGYTF. In nucleotides, the CDR3 is TGTGCCATCACGGGCAGCTCGGGGGCTGGCTACACCTTC.

This clonotype was recorded a few times. V is TRBV6-1 and J is TRBJ2-1; D possibly corresponds to TRBD1 (5 bases). This CDR3 region has 14 residues. Trimming left V 4 bases short and J 2 bases short, with 9 bases between. CDR1 is MNHNS, CDR2 SASEGT, per germline. The CDR3 here is CASSGLGAYNEQFF. For the CDR3, the DNA is TGTGCCAGCAGTGGTTTAGGGGCCTACAATGAGCAGTTCTTC.

This chain joins TRBV29-1 and TRBJ2-5; D is possibly TRBD2 (6 bases). The CDR3 sequence is 14 residues long. Trimming stripped 4 bases from V and 1 base from J, with 13 bases between. CDR1 and CDR2 from the germline V gene are SQVTM and ANQGSEA. The CDR3 nucleotides read TGCAGCGTTGTTGTGGCGGGGACCCAAGAGACCCAGTACTTC. Translating gives CSVVVAGTQETQYF.

In this sample, this clonotype turned up a few times. The chain carries TRBV15 and TRBJ1-2, with D possibly matching TRBD1 (5 bases). V lost 0 bases, J lost 4 bases, and 15 bases lay in between. The CDR3 runs 16 residues. CDR1 and CDR2 (germline): LNHNV, YYDKDF (reference sequence). CDR3 coding DNA: TGTGCCACCAGCAGAGATTCAGGGATGGAAGGCTATGGCTACACCTTC. Encoded protein: CATSRDSGMEGYGYTF.

The chain joins TRBV6-1 to TRBJ2-4; 9 nucleotides match TRBD1. The ends lost 9 bases at V and 0 bases at J; junction bases unmatched: 3. The CDR3 consists of 14 residues. Germline CDR1 reads MNHNS; CDR2 reads SASEGT. In nucleotides, the CDR3 is TGTGCCAGTTACAGGGGGCTAGCCAAAAACATTCAGTACTTC. Translation gives CASYRGLAKNIQYF.

The chain carries TRBV3-1 and TRBJ2-3; 9 nucleotides align to TRBD2. The length of the CDR3 is 18 residues. Germline values: CDR1 LGHDT, CDR2 YNNKEL (reference sequence). Unmatched junction bases numbered 9, after V lost 0 bases and J lost 2 bases. The CDR3 DNA sequence: TGTGCCAGCAGCCAAGATGTCCCTAGCGGGGAAAACACAGATACGCAGTATTTT. The encoded protein is CASSQDVPSGENTDTQYF.

The sample holds a few counts of this clonotype. The rearrangement joins TRBV7-9 to TRBJ2-1, with unresolved D. With 5 bases removed from V and 0 bases from J, the gap between germline ends came to 11 bases. Germline V CDR1 and CDR2: SEHNR, FQNEAQ (reference sequence). This CDR3 region has 15 residues. CDR3 sequence reads: CASSADPSSYNEQFF. CDR3 in DNA: TGTGCCAGCAGCGCCGACCCCAGCTCCTACAATGAGCAGTTCTTC.

V and J are TRBV9 and TRBJ1-5; D is perhaps TRBD1 (5 bases). CDR3 length: 15 residues. Germline assignment: CDR1 SGDLS and CDR2 YYNGEE. Trimming took off 3 bases at V and 4 bases at J, with 14 bases between the two ends. DNA of the CDR3: TGTGCCAGCAGCGCCTCGGCGGGGGGAAATCAGCCCCAGCATTTT. Translated: CASSASAGGNQPQHF.

The rearrangement joins TRBV7-9 to TRBJ1-1, with D hard to call. V was pared by 4 bases and J by 4 bases, with 7 bases between. Germline V gene data show CDR1 as SEHNR and CDR2 as FQNEAQ (reference sequence). The CDR3 covers 12 residues. CDR3 in DNA: TGTGCCAGCAGCTCATGGAGCACTGAAGCTTTCTTT. It encodes CASSSWSTEAFF.

Ten or more counts support this clonotype. V usage is TRBV9 and J usage is TRBJ2-1, with no clear D. V lost 2 bases and J 10 bases, leaving 10 bases between the germline ends. Germline values: CDR1 SGDLS, CDR2 YYNGEE. This CDR3 spans 12 amino acids. Here the CDR3 reads CASSVSGKEQFF. The CDR3 DNA reads TGTGCCAGCAGCGTGTCAGGAAAGGAGCAGTTCTTC.

V is TRBV3-1 and J is TRBJ1-2; the match to TRBD1 covers 9 bases. The J segment lost 7 bases and the V segment lost 4 bases, leaving 10 bases of the junction unmatched. The CDR3 consists of 15 residues. Germline CDR1 LGHDT, CDR2 YNNKEL (reference sequence). CDR3 in DNA: TGTGCCAGCAGCCGCTCTTTACAGGGGGCAGGTGGCTACACCTTC. Translation: CASSRSLQGAGGYTF.

This clonotype was counted only a few times. The chain uses TRBV6-2 or TRBV6-3 and TRBJ1-5, with 12 nucleotides matching TRBD1. The CDR3 spans 17 residues. The J segment lost 6 bases and the V segment lost 6 bases, leaving 12 bases of the junction unmatched. CDR1 and CDR2 (germline): MNHEY, SVGEGT. The CDR3 DNA follows: TGTGCCAGCAGCCCCATCCCCGGGACAGGGGGCAGTCAGCCCCAGCATTTT. As protein: CASSPIPGTGGSQPQHF.

The J gene is TRBJ1-6, the V gene TRBV19; D is possibly TRBD1 (5 bases). V gave up 0 bases and J gave up 7 bases, with 13 bases separating them. CDR1 and CDR2 (germline): LNHDA, SQIVND (reference sequence). This CDR3 spans 16 amino acids. CDR3 protein: CASSIDSPGENSPLHF. The DNA for the CDR3 is TGTGCCAGTAGTATAGACTCCCCGGGGGAGAATTCACCCCTCCACTTT.

This clonotype was seen more than once but under ten times. This chain connects TRBV5-1 to TRBJ1-1, with a tentative D call TRBD1 (5 bases). The CDR3 runs to 19 residues. In germline, CDR1 is SGHRS, CDR2 YFSETQ. The ends were cut back, 4 bases at V and 0 bases at J, with 25 bases in the middle. CDR3 protein: CASSVLGKSGRGMNTEAFF. The CDR3 DNA sequence: TGCGCCAGCAGCGTGCTCGGAAAGTCGGGGAGGGGAATGAACACTGAAGCTTTCTTT.

The J gene is TRBJ2-3, the V gene TRBV5-6; the match to TRBD2 covers 11 bases. Trimming at V came to 4 bases and at J to 0 bases, leaving 7 bases not matched to a gene. Germline loops: CDR1 SGHDT, CDR2 YYEEEE. The CDR3 spans 17 residues. CDR3 nucleotides: TGTGCCAGCAGCCAGGACGGACTAGCGGGTAGCACAGATACGCAGTATTTT. Its protein is CASSQDGLAGSTDTQYF.

Notes on this clonotype: At one of its ends the junction is not consistent with the germline gene, which may arise from a read error. V and J are TRBV2 and TRBJ2-5; no reliable D call. This CDR3 comprises 14 residues. Germline assignment: CDR1 SNHLY and CDR2 FYNNEI. The CDR3 sequence is CASRATENQEAQYF. DNA of the CDR3: TGTGCCAGCAGAGCTACAGAGAACCAAGAGGCCCAGTACTTC. Full variable domain (missing parts from reference TRBV2 and TRBJ2-5): EPEVTQTPSHQVTQMGQEVILRCVPISNHLYFYWYRQILGQKVEFLVSFYNNEISEKSEIFDDQFSVERPDGSNFTLKIRSTKLEDSAMYFCASRATENQEAQYFGPGTRLLVL.

The chain employs TRBV20-1 and TRBJ2-1; 7 bases fit TRBD1. Germline values: CDR1 DFQATT, CDR2 SNEGSKA (reference sequence). With 5 bases clipped from V and 0 bases from J, the junction kept 4 bases outside the gene matches. The CDR3 is 14 residues long. This chain's CDR3 is CSAGGQDSYNEQFF. The CDR3 DNA sequence: TGCAGTGCTGGAGGACAGGACTCCTACAATGAGCAGTTCTTC.

This clonotype turned up a few times. The rearrangement uses TRBV29-1 and TRBJ2-5; 7 positions match TRBD2. Germline CDR1 reads SQVTM; CDR2 reads ANQGSEA. V lost 1 base to trimming and J lost 2 bases; unmatched junction nucleotides: 7. CDR3 length: 15 residues. The CDR3 sequence: CSVEGLTGGQETQYF. CDR3 nucleotide sequence: TGCAGCGTTGAAGGCCTAACGGGGGGTCAAGAGACCCAGTACTTC.

The chain combines TRBV13 with TRBJ1-4; 7 nucleotides align to TRBD1. This CDR3 contains 15 residues. Germline lookup yields CDR1 PRHDT and CDR2 FYEKMQ (reference sequence). V shed 6 bases and J 4 bases; nucleotides not matched to a gene: 8. CDR3 in DNA: TGTGCCAGCAGGTTAACCGGGACAGTTAATGAAAAACTGTTTTTT. It yields the protein CASRLTGTVNEKLFF.

This rearrangement joins TRBV5-5 to TRBJ1-1; TRBD1 matches 10 bases. The V gene end was trimmed by 4 bases and the J gene end by 0 bases; junction bases not matched to a gene: 9. The CDR3 covers 17 residues. Germline loops: CDR1 SGHKS, CDR2 YYEKEE (reference sequence). CDR3 nucleotides: TGTGCCAGCAGCCCGGGGGACAGGGGTTTTATGAACACTGAAGCTTTCTTT. It codes for CASSPGDRGFMNTEAFF.

The gene calls are TRBV28 and TRBJ2-7, with 7 bases fitting TRBD1. With 4 bases clipped from V and 2 bases from J, the junction kept 11 bases outside the gene matches. The germline CDR1 and CDR2 sequences are MDHEN and SYDVKM. The CDR3 runs to 16 residues. The CDR3 DNA sequence: TGTGCCAGCAGTTCCTCGACAGGGATTCTTGCCTACGAGCAGTACTTC. Residues: CASSSSTGILAYEQYF.

Here the CDR3 DNA reads TGTGCCAGCAAGCGGACAGGGGGCGAGGATCAGCCCCAGCATTTT. Translation: CASKRTGGEDQPQHF. J is TRBJ1-5 and V is TRBV6-6; 11 bases align to TRBD1. V lost 7 bases and J lost 5; bases outside the gene matches: 7. The CDR3 has 15 amino acids. The germline gives CDR1 MNHNY, CDR2 SVGAGI (reference sequence).

This chain joins TRBV7-2 and TRBJ2-3; 8 nucleotides line up with TRBD1. V lost 5 bases, J lost 1 base, and 14 bases stayed unmatched. The CDR3 has 18 amino acids. Germline V CDR1 and CDR2: SGHTA, FQGNSA. DNA of the CDR3: TGTGCCAGCAGCCTTCTTCCCCAGGGGGCGCGTGGCACAGATACGCAGTATTTT. Amino acid sequence: CASSLLPQGARGTDTQYF.